This T cell receptor beta chain was sequenced during a study of blood T cells in healthy people across ages. The CDR3 sequence is 14 residues long. Germline loops: CDR1 MNHEY, CDR2 SMNVEV (reference sequence). Trimming took 0 bases from V and 6 from J, leaving 10 bases between them. This clonotype has a handful of counts. Primed by a sample-barcoded 5' primer and a J-beta primer mix, a second PCR proceeded for roughly 7 to 11 cycles. TCRdb passed the 5' RACE reads through MiXCR, listing each CDR3 protein once. The data show approximately 490,000 distinct CDR3 sequences, less than 25% seen once. These sequences were also reported in another study, on T cells of mothers and their children.

The sequence was collected from a boy aged 5-17 years in good health. Source material: blood. The rearrangement links TRBV27 to TRBJ2-3, with D unresolved. The CDR3 DNA is TGTGCCAGCAGTTTATCGGTGACCTTGGATACGCAGTATTTT. It translates to CASSLSVTLDTQYF.